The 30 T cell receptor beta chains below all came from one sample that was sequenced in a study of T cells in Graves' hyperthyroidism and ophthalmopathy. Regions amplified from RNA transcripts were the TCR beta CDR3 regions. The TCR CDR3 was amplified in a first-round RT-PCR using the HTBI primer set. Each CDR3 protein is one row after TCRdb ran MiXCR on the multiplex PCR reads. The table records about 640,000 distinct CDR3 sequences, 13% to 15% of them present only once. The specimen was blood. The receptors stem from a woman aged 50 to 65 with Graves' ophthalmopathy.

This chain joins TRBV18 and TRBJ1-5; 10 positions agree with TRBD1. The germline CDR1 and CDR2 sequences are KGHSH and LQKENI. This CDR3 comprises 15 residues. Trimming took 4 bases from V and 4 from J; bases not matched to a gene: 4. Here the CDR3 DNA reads TGTGCCAGCTCACGGGACAGGGGCCAAAATCAGCCCCAGCATTTT. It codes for CASSRDRGQNQPQHF.

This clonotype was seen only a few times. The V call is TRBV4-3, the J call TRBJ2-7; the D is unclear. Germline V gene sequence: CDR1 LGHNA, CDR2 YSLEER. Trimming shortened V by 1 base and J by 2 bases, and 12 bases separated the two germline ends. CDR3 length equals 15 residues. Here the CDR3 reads CASSQVVGSTYEQYF. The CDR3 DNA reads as TGCGCCAGCAGCCAAGTCGTGGGGTCCACCTACGAGCAGTACTTC.

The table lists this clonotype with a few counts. This chain's CDR3 is CASSLSLTMNTEAFF. CDR3 in DNA: TGTGCCAGCAGTTTATCCCTTACCATGAACACTGAAGCTTTCTTT. The J gene is TRBJ1-1, the V gene TRBV27, with D uncertain. Germline CDR1 and CDR2: MNHEY and SMNVEV (reference sequence). The V end was cut by 0 bases, the J end by 0 bases, with 8 bases between. The CDR3 contains 15 residues.

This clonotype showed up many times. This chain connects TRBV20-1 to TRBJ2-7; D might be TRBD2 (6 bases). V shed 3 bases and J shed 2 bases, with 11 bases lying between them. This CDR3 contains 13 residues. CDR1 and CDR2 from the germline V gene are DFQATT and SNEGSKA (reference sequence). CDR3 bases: TGCAGTGCTAGCCTGGCGGGGCCCTACGAGCAGTACTTC. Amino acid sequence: CSASLAGPYEQYF.

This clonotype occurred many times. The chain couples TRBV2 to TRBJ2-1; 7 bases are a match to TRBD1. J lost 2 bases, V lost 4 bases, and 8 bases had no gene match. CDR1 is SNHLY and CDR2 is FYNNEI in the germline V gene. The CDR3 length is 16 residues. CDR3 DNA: TGTGCCAGCAGTGGGGGCCAACAGGGGCCCTACAATGAGCAGTTCTTC. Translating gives CASSGGQQGPYNEQFF.

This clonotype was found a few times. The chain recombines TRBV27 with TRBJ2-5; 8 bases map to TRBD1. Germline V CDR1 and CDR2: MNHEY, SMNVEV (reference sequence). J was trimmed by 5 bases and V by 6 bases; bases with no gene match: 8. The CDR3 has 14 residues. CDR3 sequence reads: CASSDGQGWETQYF. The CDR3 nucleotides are TGTGCCAGCAGCGACGGACAGGGCTGGGAGACCCAGTACTTC.

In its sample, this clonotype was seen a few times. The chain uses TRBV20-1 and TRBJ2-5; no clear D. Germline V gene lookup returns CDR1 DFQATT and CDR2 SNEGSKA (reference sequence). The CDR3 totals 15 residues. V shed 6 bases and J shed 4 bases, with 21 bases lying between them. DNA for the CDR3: TGCAGTGCAAAGTCAGCCACCCATATCCGAGAGACCCAGTACTTC. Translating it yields CSAKSATHIRETQYF.

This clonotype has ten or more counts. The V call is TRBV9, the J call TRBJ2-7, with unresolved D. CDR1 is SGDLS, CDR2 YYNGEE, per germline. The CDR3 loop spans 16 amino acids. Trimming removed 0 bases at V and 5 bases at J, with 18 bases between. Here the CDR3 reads CASSVAIGNSENEQYF. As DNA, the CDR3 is TGTGCCAGCAGCGTAGCAATCGGTAACAGTGAAAACGAGCAGTACTTC.

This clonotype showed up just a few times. CDR3 DNA: TGCGCCAGCAGCCAGCGGGAGCCTCGGGTTAATGAGCAGTTCTTC. This sequence encodes CASSQREPRVNEQFF. V gene TRBV5-1 combines with J gene TRBJ2-1; 8 nucleotides match TRBD2. There are 15 residues in the CDR3. Germline CDR1 reads SGHRS; CDR2 reads YFSETQ. V gave up 4 bases and J gave up 7 bases; unmatched junction bases: 10.

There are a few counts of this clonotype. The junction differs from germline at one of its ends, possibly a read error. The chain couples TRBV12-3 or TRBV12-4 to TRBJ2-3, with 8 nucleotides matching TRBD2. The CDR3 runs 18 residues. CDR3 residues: CASSFLGGLAGTTGTQYF. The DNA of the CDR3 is TGTGCCAGCAGTTTCCTCGGAGGATTAGCGGGAACCACAGGTACGCAGTATTTT.

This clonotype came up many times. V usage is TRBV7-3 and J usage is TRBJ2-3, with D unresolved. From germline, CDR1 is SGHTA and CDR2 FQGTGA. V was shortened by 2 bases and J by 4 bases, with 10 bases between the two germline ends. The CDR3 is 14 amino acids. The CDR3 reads CASSLGGKPDTQYF. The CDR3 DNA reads TGTGCCAGCAGCTTAGGTGGGAAACCAGATACGCAGTATTTT.

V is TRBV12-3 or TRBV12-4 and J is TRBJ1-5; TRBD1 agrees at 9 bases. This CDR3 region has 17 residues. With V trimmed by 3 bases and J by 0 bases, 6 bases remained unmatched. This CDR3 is CASSLNRDRASNQPQHF. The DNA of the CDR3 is TGTGCCAGCAGTTTGAACCGGGACAGGGCTAGCAATCAGCCCCAGCATTTT.

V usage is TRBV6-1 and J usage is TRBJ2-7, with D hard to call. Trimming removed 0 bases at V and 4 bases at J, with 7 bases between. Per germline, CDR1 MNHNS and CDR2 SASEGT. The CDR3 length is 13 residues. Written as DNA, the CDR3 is TGTGCCAGCAGTGAAGCTGTGGAGTACGAGCAGTACTTC. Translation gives CASSEAVEYEQYF.

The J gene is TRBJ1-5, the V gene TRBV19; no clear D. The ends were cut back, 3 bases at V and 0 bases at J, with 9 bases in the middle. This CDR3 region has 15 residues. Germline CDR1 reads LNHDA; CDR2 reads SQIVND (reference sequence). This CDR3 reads CASSIRISSNQPQHF. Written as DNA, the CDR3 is TGTGCCAGTAGTATTCGGATCTCTAGCAATCAGCCCCAGCATTTT.

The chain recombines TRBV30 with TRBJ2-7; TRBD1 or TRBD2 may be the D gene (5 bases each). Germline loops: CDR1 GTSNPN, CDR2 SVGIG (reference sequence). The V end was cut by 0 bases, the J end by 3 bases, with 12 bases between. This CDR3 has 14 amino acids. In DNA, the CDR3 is TGTGCCTGGAGTGTTGCTGGGACGGACTACGAGCAGTACTTC. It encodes CAWSVAGTDYEQYF.

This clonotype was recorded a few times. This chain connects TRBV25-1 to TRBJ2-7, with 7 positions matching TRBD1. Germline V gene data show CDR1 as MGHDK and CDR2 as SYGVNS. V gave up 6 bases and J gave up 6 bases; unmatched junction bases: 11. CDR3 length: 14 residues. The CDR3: CASRETGWVAEQYF. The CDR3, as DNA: TGTGCCAGCAGGGAGACAGGGTGGGTCGCCGAGCAGTACTTC.

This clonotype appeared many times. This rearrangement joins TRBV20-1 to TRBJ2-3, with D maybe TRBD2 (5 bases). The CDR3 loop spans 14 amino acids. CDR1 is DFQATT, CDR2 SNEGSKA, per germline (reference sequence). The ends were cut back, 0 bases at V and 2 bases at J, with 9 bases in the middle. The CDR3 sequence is CSARDARATDTQYF. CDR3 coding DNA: TGCAGTGCTAGAGATGCGCGGGCCACAGATACGCAGTATTTT.

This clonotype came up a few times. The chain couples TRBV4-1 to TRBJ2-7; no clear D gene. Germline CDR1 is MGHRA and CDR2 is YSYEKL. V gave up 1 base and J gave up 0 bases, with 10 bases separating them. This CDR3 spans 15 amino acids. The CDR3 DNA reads TGCGCCAGCAGCCAAGGATGGCAAGTCTCCTACGAGCAGTACTTC. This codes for CASSQGWQVSYEQYF.

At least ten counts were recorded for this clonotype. The CDR3 spells CATSDRLAGYQETQYF. The CDR3 DNA is TGTGCCACCAGTGATCGACTAGCGGGCTACCAAGAGACCCAGTACTTC. V gene TRBV24-1 combines with J gene TRBJ2-5, with 10 bases aligning to TRBD2. The trim removed 3 bases at V and 0 bases at J, leaving 3 bases unmatched. The CDR3 is 16 residues long. Germline values: CDR1 KGHDR, CDR2 SFDVKD.

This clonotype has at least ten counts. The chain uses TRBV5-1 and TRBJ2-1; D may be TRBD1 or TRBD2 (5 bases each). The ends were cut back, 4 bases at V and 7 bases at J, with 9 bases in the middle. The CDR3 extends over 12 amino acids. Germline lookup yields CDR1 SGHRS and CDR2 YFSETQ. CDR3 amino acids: CASSRDGNEQFF. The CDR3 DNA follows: TGCGCCAGCAGCCGGGACGGGAATGAGCAGTTCTTC.

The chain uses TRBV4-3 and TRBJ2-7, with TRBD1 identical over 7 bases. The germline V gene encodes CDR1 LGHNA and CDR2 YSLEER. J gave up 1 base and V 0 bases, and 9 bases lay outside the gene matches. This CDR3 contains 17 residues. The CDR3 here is CASSQDLTRGLSYEQYF. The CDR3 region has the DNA TGCGCCAGCAGCCAAGATCTTACCAGGGGGTTGTCCTACGAGCAGTACTTC.

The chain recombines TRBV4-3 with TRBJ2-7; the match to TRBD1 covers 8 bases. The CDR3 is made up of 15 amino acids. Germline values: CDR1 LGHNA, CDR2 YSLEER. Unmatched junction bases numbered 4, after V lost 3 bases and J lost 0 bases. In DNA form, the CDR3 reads TGCGCCAGCAGCCATGCGGGACAGGCCTCCTACGAGCAGTACTTC. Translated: CASSHAGQASYEQYF.

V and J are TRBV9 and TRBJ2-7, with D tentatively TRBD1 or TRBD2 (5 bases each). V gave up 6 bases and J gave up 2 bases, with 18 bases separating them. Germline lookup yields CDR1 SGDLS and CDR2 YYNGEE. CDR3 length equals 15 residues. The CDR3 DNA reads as TGTGCCAGCATTTATTCGGACGGGGCTCCCTACGAGCAGTACTTC. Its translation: CASIYSDGAPYEQYF. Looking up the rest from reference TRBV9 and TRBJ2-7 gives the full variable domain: DSGVTQTPKHLITATGQRVTLRCSPRSGDLSVYWYQQSLDQGLQFLIQYYNGEERAKGNILERFSAQQFPDLHSELNLSSLELGDSALYFCASIYSDGAPYEQYFGPGTRLTVT.

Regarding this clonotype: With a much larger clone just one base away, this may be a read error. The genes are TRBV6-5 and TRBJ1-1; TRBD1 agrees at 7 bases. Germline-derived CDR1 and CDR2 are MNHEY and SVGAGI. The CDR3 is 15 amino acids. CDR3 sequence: CGSSYPGGLNTEAFF. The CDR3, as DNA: TGTGGCAGCAGTTACCCAGGGGGTTTGAACACTGAAGCTTTCTTT.

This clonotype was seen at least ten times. The CDR3 region is CSAVRDTLRSRNQPQHF. CDR3 nucleotides: TGCAGTGCTGTACGGGACACTCTCCGTTCTCGCAATCAGCCCCAGCATTTT. V is TRBV20-1 and J is TRBJ1-5; weak D call: TRBD1 (6 bases). This CDR3 is 17 amino acids long. Germline-derived CDR1 and CDR2 are DFQATT and SNEGSKA (reference sequence). The V gene lost 5 bases and the J gene lost 2 bases, with 22 bases spanning the gap.

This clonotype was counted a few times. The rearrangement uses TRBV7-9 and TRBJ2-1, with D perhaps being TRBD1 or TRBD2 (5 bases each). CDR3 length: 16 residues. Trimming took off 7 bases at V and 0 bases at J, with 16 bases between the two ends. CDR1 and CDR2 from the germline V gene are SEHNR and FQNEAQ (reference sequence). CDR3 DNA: TGTGCCAGCACCCTTTCTTTCGGGACCTCCTACAATGAGCAGTTCTTC. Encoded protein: CASTLSFGTSYNEQFF.

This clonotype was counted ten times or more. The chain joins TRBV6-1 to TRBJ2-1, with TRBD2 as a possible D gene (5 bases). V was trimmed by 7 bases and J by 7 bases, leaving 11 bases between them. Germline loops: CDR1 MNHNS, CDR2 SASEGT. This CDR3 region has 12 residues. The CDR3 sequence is CASTLTINEQFF. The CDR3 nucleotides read TGTGCCAGCACCTTGACTATAAATGAGCAGTTCTTC.

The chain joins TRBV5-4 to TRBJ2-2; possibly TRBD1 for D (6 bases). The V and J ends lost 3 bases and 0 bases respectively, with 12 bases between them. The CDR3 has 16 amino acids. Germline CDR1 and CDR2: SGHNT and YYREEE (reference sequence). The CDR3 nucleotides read TGTGCCAGCAGCTACCCCAGGGGCTCGAACACCGGGGAGCTGTTTTTT. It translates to CASSYPRGSNTGELFF.

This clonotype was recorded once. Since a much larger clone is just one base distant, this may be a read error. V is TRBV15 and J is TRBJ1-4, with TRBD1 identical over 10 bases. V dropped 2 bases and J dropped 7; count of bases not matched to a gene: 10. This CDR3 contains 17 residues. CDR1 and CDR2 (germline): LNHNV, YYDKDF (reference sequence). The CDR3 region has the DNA TGTGCCACCAGCAGACCCCAGGGGGGGACAGGGGTTGAAAAACTGTTTTTT. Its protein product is CATSRPQGGTGVEKLFF. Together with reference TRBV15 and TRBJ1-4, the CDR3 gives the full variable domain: DAMVIQNPRYQVTQFGKPVTLSCSQTLNHNVMYWYQQKSSQAPKLLFHYYDKDFNNEADTPDNFQSRRPNTSFCFLDIRSPGLGDTAMYLCATSRPQGGTGVEKLFFGSGTQLSVL.

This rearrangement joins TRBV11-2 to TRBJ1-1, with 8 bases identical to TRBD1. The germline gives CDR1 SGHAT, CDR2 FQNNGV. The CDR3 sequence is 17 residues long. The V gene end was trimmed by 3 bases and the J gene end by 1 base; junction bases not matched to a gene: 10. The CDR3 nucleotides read TGTGCCAGCAGCTTTCGACAGGGGATGGTTTCGAACACTGAAGCTTTCTTT. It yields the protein CASSFRQGMVSNTEAFF.